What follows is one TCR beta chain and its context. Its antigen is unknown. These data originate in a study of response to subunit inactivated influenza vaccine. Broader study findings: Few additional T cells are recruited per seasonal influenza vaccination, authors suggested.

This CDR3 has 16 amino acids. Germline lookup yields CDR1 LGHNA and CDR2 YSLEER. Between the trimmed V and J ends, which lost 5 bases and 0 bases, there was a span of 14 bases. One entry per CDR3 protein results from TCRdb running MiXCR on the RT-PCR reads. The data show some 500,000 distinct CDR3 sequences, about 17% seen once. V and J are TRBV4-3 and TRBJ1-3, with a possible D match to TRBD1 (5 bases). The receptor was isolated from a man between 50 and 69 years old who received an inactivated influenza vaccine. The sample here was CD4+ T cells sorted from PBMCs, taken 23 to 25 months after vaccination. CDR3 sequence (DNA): TGCGCCAGCAGCAAAAGTAGGGGCAGCTCTGGAAACACCATATATTTT. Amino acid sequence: CASSKSRGSSGNTIYF.